This TCR beta chain emerged from a study of CD8 T cells in Susac syndrome. TCR beta sequencing was performed on blood CD8+ and CD4+ T cells. Reverse transcription of roughly 0.5 to 1 ug RNA was carried out with random hexamers. One entry per CDR3 protein, called by TCRdb with MiXCR from the immunoSEQ multiplex PCR reads. Of fewer than 200,000 distinct CDR3 sequences listed, approximately 95% are singletons. The CDR3 loop spans 17 amino acids. The germline V gene has CDR1 MNHEY and CDR2 SVGAGI. Trimming shortened V by 1 base and J by 3 bases, and 17 bases separated the two germline ends. The material sequenced was CD8+ T cells from PBMCs. The rearrangement links TRBV6-5 to TRBJ2-3; D perhaps matches TRBD1 (6 bases). This TCR was sampled from a human donor with multiple sclerosis. The DNA of the CDR3 is TGTGCCAGCAGTTACTTCAGGGGTCACTCAACTACAGATACGCAGTATTTT. As protein: CASSYFRGHSTTDTQYF.